The T cell receptor (beta chain) described here comes from a study of T cell changes during pregnancy in multiple sclerosis. TCRdb's copy holds only in-frame clones and misses some; the assay was immunoSEQ multiplex PCR. The profile shows around 43,000 clones, approximately 89% of them singletons. This clone is a singleton in its sample. Losses at the gene ends were 3 bases for V and 2 bases for J; bases not matched to a gene: 14. The CDR3 length is 17 residues. The germline V gene has CDR1 SGHRS and CDR2 YFSETQ. The V and J genes are TRBV5-1 and TRBJ2-7, with 7 bases aligning to TRBD1. The sequencing here drew on CD4+ T cells from peripheral blood mononuclear cells, taken in the first trimester of pregnancy. This TCR was sampled from a female donor with multiple sclerosis, enrolled in a pregnancy study. This chain's CDR3 is CASSWIAGTDFPYEQYF. CDR3 sequence (DNA): TGCGCCAGCAGCTGGATAGCCGGGACAGACTTTCCCTACGAGCAGTACTTC.